Below, 14 T cell receptor beta chains from the same sample are listed, as sequenced in a study of memory CD4+ T cells and cytomegalovirus serostatus (dated by TCRdb to between 2017 and 2020). Single viable CD3+CD4+CD8-CD45RO+ cells were sorted as memory CD4+ T cells on a FACSAria II. The library was obtained by the immunoSEQ multiplex PCR assay. TCRdb limited this immuneACCESS table to in-frame rearrangements with V and J called. A share of clones is missing; checked studies link under half to unresolved V genes, and the rest is unexplained. The sample has 40,000 or so clones on record, approximately 78% of them singletons. Of the sample, 0.75% to 0.9% falls within the top ten clones. Input material: memory CD4+ T cells from blood. Receptor source: an adult in good health and CMV-seronegative.

The chain carries TRBV6-5 and TRBJ2-1, with D perhaps given as TRBD1 or TRBD2 (5 bases each). The CDR3 consists of 14 residues. The germline V gene encodes CDR1 MNHEY and CDR2 SVGAGI. The V end lost 7 bases, the J end lost 2 bases, and 12 bases lay between the germline ends. The CDR3 coding sequence is TGTGCCAGCATGAGAGGGGACCCCTACAATGAGCAGTTCTTC. It encodes CASMRGDPYNEQFF.

The J gene is TRBJ1-6, the V gene TRBV7-6; D gene uncertain. Trimming cost V 0 bases and J 7 bases, with 7 bases left between them. Germline loops: CDR1 SGHVS, CDR2 FNYEAQ. CDR3 length equals 14 residues. The DNA for the CDR3 is TGTGCCAGCAGCTTAGCGAAAGGGAATTCACCCCTCCACTTT. Protein sequence: CASSLAKGNSPLHF.

This clone was seen only once. The chain is built from TRBV21-1 and TRBJ2-7; the D call TRBD2 from the table was never checked on the DNA. TRBV21-1 is flagged as a pseudogene. The CDR3 consists of 10 residues. CDR3 nucleotide sequence: TGTGCCAGGACCTGGGACTTTCAGTACTTC. This gives the protein CARTWDFQYF.

This chain's CDR3 is CASRLSTGGYEQYF. The CDR3 DNA reads as TGTGCCAGTAGATTATCGACAGGGGGCTACGAGCAGTACTTC. This sequence joins TRBV25-1 and TRBJ2-7; 9 bases align to TRBD1. Losses at the gene ends were 9 bases for V and 3 bases for J; bases not matched to a gene: 9. The CDR3 loop spans 14 amino acids. Germline lookup yields CDR1 MGHDK and CDR2 SYGVNS.

J is TRBJ1-1 and V is TRBV10-3; no clear D gene. The CDR3 consists of 14 residues. Between the trimmed V and J ends, which lost 4 bases and 1 base, there was a span of 10 bases. Germline CDR1 reads ENHRY; CDR2 reads SYGVKD. In nucleotides, the CDR3 is TGTGCCATCAGTGCTCTCGGGAGGAACACTGAAGCTTTCTTT. This codes for CAISALGRNTEAFF.

CDR3 nucleotides: TGTGCCAGCAGTGATGGTCAGAGAATGAACACTGAAGCTTTCTTT. Translated, it gives CASSDGQRMNTEAFF. The V and J genes are TRBV2 and TRBJ1-1; D gene ambiguous. Germline loops: CDR1 SNHLY, CDR2 FYNNEI. This CDR3 spans 15 amino acids. V dropped 3 bases and J dropped 0 bases, with 11 bases sitting between them.

The chain is built from TRBV2 and TRBJ1-2; D unclear. CDR3 length equals 13 residues. CDR1 is SNHLY, CDR2 FYNNEI, per germline. Trimming removed 5 bases from V and 3 bases from J, with 10 bases in between. CDR3 nucleotide sequence: TGTGCCAGCAGTTATTCAGCGGACTATGGCTACACCTTC. It specifies CASSYSADYGYTF.

This clone was seen a handful of times. V gene TRBV5-4 combines with J gene TRBJ1-2; 9 bases line up with TRBD1. Germline trimming cut 2 bases from V and 7 bases from J; bases unmatched to any gene: 6. The V gene's germline CDR1 is SGHNT and CDR2 YYREEE (reference sequence). This CDR3 is built from 14 residues. This chain's CDR3 is CASSLGQGRAGYTF. CDR3 DNA: TGTGCCAGCAGCTTAGGACAGGGGCGGGCTGGCTACACCTTC.

The chain carries TRBV2 and TRBJ1-2, with TRBD1 identical over 7 bases. Germline lookup yields CDR1 SNHLY and CDR2 FYNNEI. This CDR3 has 15 residues. V shed 5 bases, J shed 4 bases, and the junction held 10 bases outside the gene matches. CDR3 residues: CASSQVPGTAYGYTF. The CDR3, as DNA: TGTGCCAGCAGTCAAGTACCCGGGACAGCCTATGGCTACACCTTC.

The rearrangement uses TRBV30 and TRBJ2-6, with no clear D. Germline V gene data show CDR1 as GTSNPN and CDR2 as SVGIG (reference sequence). Trimming cost V 3 bases and J 1 base, with 10 bases left between them. The CDR3 is 15 amino acids. CDR3 region: CAWRIPLSGANVLTF. The CDR3 DNA is TGTGCCTGGAGGATACCACTTTCTGGGGCCAACGTCCTGACTTTC.

The chain combines TRBV19 with TRBJ1-2, with 8 nucleotides matching TRBD1. CDR3 length: 15 residues. The germline gives CDR1 LNHDA, CDR2 SQIVND (reference sequence). Trimming at V came to 5 bases and at J to 4 bases, leaving 9 bases not matched to a gene. The CDR3 sequence: CASSPGQGRGYGYTF. CDR3 in DNA: TGTGCCAGTAGTCCCGGACAGGGTAGAGGCTATGGCTACACCTTC.

The J gene is TRBJ1-5, the V gene TRBV7-2; 9 bases line up with TRBD1. The germline CDR1 and CDR2 sequences are SGHTA and FQGNSA. J gave up 6 bases and V 5 bases, and 5 bases lay outside the gene matches. The CDR3 is made up of 14 amino acids. The CDR3 region has the DNA TGTGCCAGCAGCCCCGGACAGGGGAGTCAGCCCCAGCATTTT. Translated, it gives CASSPGQGSQPQHF.

This clone was picked up a small number of times. The rearrangement joins TRBV28 to TRBJ1-2; D gene uncertain. Per the germline V gene, CDR1 is MDHEN and CDR2 is SYDVKM. CDR3 length: 14 amino acids. V was trimmed by 3 bases and J by 1 base, leaving 9 bases between them. The CDR3 coding sequence is TGTGCCAGCAGTTTCGCAGCGAATAACTATGGCTACACCTTC. The encoded protein is CASSFAANNYGYTF.

V gene TRBV7-2 combines with J gene TRBJ1-1; TRBD1 is a possible D gene (5 bases). Trimming took off 5 bases at V and 9 bases at J, with 19 bases between the two ends. The CDR3 sequence is 14 residues long. Germline assignment: CDR1 SGHTA and CDR2 FQGNSA. The CDR3 coding sequence is TGTGCCAGCAGCCCGAACGGGGGGGAAGGTAAAGCTTTCTTT. Its protein product is CASSPNGGEGKAFF.